Listed below are T cell receptor beta chains from one sample, sequenced in a study of blood T cell repertoires in COVID-19. Some clones are missing from TCRdb's copy, which holds only in-frame ones; the method was immunoSEQ multiplex PCR. The sample holds almost 35,000 clones, approximately 80% seen once. The sample consisted of peripheral blood. The receptors come from a man older than 75 with acute or convalescent COVID-19. Each CDR3 is given without its conserved first and last residue. Fields, in order: V gene, J gene, CDR3 protein.

TRBV28	TRBJ2-3	ASSFLFDREPDTQY
TRBV7-3	TRBJ2-2	ASSLSPVTGELF
TRBV2	TRBJ2-1	ASSRGLAGEQF
TRBV7-9	TRBJ2-3	ASSLGAGDTDTQY
TRBV6-5	TRBJ2-1	ASSSGGGTYNEQF
TRBV19	TRBJ2-1	ASSIVAGRLKF
TRBV2	TRBJ1-4	ASNLGSFNEKLF
TRBV11-3	TRBJ2-5	ASSFEAQETQY
TRBV6-1	TRBJ1-3	ASSERGVGTGNTIY
TRBV4-1	TRBJ2-7	ASSLSGTSGAYEQY
TRBV15	TRBJ2-6	ATSVSRGGFGANVLT
TRBV3-1/TRBV3-2	TRBJ1-1	ASSQGGTRSTEAF
TRBV5-1	TRBJ1-1	ASMESEMNTEAF
TRBV2	TRBJ1-5	ASSGESGNQPQH
TRBV7-6	TRBJ1-6	ASSSRGSSYNSPLH
TRBV27	TRBJ1-5	ASSFREGTGQNQPQH
TRBV11-2	TRBJ2-7	ASSLDLDRGSLYEQY
TRBV5-1	TRBJ1-1	ASSSAQTGNTEAF
TRBV15	TRBJ2-2	ATSRVLAGDNTGELF
TRBV2	TRBJ2-4	ASSEARNIQY
TRBV14	TRBJ2-7	ASSLTGQGAYEQY
TRBV4-3	TRBJ1-4	ASSQDRQGAEKLF
TRBV12-5	TRBJ2-5	ASGLVVGEETQY
TRBV5-8	TRBJ2-7	ASTGRIYEQY
TRBV15	TRBJ2-3	ATSRQLDTQY
TRBV7-3	TRBJ2-4	ASSLTGGPKNIQY
TRBV7-8	TRBJ1-2	ASSFPGTGASGYT
TRBV2	TRBJ2-7	ASSWQGASYEQY
TRBV19	TRBJ2-7	AISTAPYYEQY
TRBV5-6	TRBJ2-7	ASSLGFSGTYIYEQY
TRBV4-2	TRBJ2-5	ASSQESASGAGYQETQY
TRBV6-2/TRBV6-3	TRBJ2-3	ASSYTSRTLPPTDTQY
TRBV6-5	TRBJ2-7	ASSPVAGGPREQY
TRBV28	TRBJ2-7	ASRPYRGRGSYEQY
TRBV7-8	TRBJ2-7	ASSIRDRELDEQY
TRBV6-4	TRBJ2-1	ASSPAGTRGYEQF
TRBV6-2/TRBV6-3	TRBJ2-1	ASSAPQWALQF
TRBV11-2	TRBJ2-1	ASSSQRQTGDSYNEQF
TRBV6-2/TRBV6-3	TRBJ1-5	ASSSEDGGYSNQPQH
TRBV18	TRBJ1-4	ASSPVNRVNEKLF
TRBV28	TRBJ1-1	ASSLEDSMNTEAF
TRBV19	TRBJ2-3	ASKTPSRTDTQY
TRBV7-8	TRBJ2-7	ASSLRTSGRSEQY
TRBV12-3/TRBV12-4	TRBJ2-5	ASGRGQETQY
TRBV7-2	TRBJ1-5	ASSQGDSNQPQH
TRBV7-9	TRBJ1-1	ASSPSRQGGTEAF
TRBV4-1	TRBJ2-2	ASSQRTSGGRVGELF
TRBV4-3	TRBJ2-5	ASSQRGLAEETQY
TRBV12-3/TRBV12-4	TRBJ1-6	ASSGTFSPLH
TRBV19	TRBJ2-7	ASSRSGSVYEQY
TRBV10-3	TRBJ2-2	AISDESSQNTGELF
TRBV7-2	TRBJ2-5	ASSSTGIETQY